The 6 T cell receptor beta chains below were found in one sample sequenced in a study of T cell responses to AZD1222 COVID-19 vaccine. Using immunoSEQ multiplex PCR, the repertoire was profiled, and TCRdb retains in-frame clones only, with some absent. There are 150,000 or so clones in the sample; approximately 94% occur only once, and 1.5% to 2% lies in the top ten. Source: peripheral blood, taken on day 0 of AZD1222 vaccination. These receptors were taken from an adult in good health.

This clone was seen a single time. In DNA, the CDR3 is TGTGCCATCAGAGACGGGGGAATTGGGCCCCAGCATTTT. Protein sequence: CAIRDGGIGPQHF. The rearrangement joins TRBV10-3 to TRBJ1-5; TRBD1 might be the D (5 bases). V lost 6 bases and J lost 9, with 15 bases in between. Germline V gives CDR1 ENHRY, CDR2 SYGVKD. The CDR3 consists of 13 residues.

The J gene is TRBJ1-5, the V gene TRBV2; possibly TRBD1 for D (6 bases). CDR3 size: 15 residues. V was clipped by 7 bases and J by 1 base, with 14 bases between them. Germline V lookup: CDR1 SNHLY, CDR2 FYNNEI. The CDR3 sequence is CASTVRGGSNQPQHF. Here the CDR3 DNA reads TGTGCCAGCACAGTTCGGGGGGGCAGCAATCAGCCCCAGCATTTT.

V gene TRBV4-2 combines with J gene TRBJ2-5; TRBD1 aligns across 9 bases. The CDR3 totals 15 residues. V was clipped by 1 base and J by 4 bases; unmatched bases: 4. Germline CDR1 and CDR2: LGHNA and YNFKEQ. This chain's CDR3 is CASSQAGQGGETQYF. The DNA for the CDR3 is TGTGCCAGCAGCCAAGCGGGACAGGGTGGAGAGACCCAGTACTTC.

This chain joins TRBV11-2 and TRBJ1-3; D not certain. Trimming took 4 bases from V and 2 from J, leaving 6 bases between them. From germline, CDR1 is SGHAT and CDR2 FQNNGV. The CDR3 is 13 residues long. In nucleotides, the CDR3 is TGTGCCAGCAGCTCCCGGACTGGAAACACCATATATTTT. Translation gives CASSSRTGNTIYF. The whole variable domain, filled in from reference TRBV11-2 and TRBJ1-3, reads EAGVAQSPRYKIIEKRQSVAFWCNPISGHATLYWYQQILGQGPKLLIQFQNNGVVDDSQLPKDRFSAERLKGVDSTLKIQPAKLEDSAVYLCASSSRTGNTIYFGEGSWLTVV.

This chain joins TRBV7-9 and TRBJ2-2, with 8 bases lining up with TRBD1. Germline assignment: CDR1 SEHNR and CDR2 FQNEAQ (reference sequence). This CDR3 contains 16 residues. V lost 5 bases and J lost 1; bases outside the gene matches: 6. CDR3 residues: CASSPGTGGNTGELFF. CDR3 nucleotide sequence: TGTGCCAGCAGCCCAGGGACAGGAGGGAACACCGGGGAGCTGTTTTTT.

CDR3 sequence (DNA): TGTGCCAGCAGTGATGCCGGGAACACCGGGGAGCTGTTTTTT. This translates into CASSDAGNTGELFF. The V gene is TRBV6-1, the J gene TRBJ2-2; no definite D call. The CDR3 contains 14 residues. Trimming pared 3 bases from V and 1 base from J, leaving 6 bases between. Germline-derived CDR1 and CDR2 are MNHNS and SASEGT.